This T cell receptor (beta chain) is from a study of blood T cell repertoires in acute mononucleosis (dated by TCRdb to 2018 to 2021). For the wider study: Acute-phase samples, which represented the primary response, were collected within 2 weeks of symptom onset. In acute infection, YVL-BR-specific cells made up a mean of around 2.1% of blood CD8 T cells and GLC-BM-specific cells made up a mean of roughly 0.99%. A mean blood EBV load of approximately 4 log10 genome copies per million B cells was observed during acute infection, and a mean blood EBV load of 2.5 to 3 was observed at convalescence. Overall study outcomes, separate from this receptor: Only a few donors were included in the cohort, so group averages were based on very few individuals. In TCR repertoire selection for BRLF1 (YVL-BR), TCRalpha CDR3 motifs had a dominant role, while TCRbeta had a minimal role. Persistence into convalescence was observed for only about 10% of unique acute clonotypes, yet most of the response was made up by these persisting clonotypes, and the remaining acute clonotypes were seemingly replaced by new diverse de novo clonotypes. The low acute-to-convalescent clonotype overlap might be partly explained by sampling error, because only a fraction of each donor's blood was analyzed.

Total RNA from at least 9,500 sorted tetramer+ CD8 T cells was reverse transcribed into cDNA for TCR profiling. CDR3 regions were amplified by PCR with primers annealing to V and J regions, adding unique molecular identifiers to track templates. TCRalpha and TCRbeta chains were profiled using the immunoSEQ platform, including its sequencing and error-correction standards. The paper's data handling went like this. Clonal copy numbers were corrected for sequencing and PCR errors, and CDR3s were defined according to IMGT conventions. Analysis was restricted to productive rearrangements and was performed with immunoSEQ Analyzer versions 2.0 and 3.0, and gene-pairing frequencies were further processed in Microsoft Excel. Circos plots were used to display V-J pairings, and MEME together with a custom motifSearch program was used to find CDR3 motifs. The OLGA algorithm was used to calculate the probability of generation of TCR sequences. A clonotype seen at both visits was called persistent, a clonotype seen only at the acute visit was called nonpersistent, and a clonotype seen only at convalescence was called de novo. An amino acid clonotype used by more than one donor was defined as a public TCR. Here the immuneACCESS table is served through TCRdb, limited to in-frame sequences with V and J called. Missing clones are a known gap in these copies; in checked studies unresolved V genes cover under half, and the rest lacks a known reason. V, J and clone size are those of that table, while D and trimming were read from the DNA. The sample table records about 2,200 clones; roughly 29% of these occur just once. The ten largest clones represent 44% of the sample.

The germline V gene gives CDR1 as KGHSY and CDR2 as FQNENV. Spanning cysteine to phenylalanine, the CDR3 consists of 14 amino acids. The DNA shown is the 42-base CDR3, in frame from base 1. The intended sense of this specimen's time point label: acute infectious mononucleosis, at clinical presentation within 2 weeks of symptom onset (visit 1). Over primary infection, the study followed CD8 T cell responses to two immunodominant EBV epitopes: BRLF1 109 (YVL-BR) and BMLF1 280 (GLC-BM). Primary EBV infection was taken to be indicated by a positive serum heterophile antibody test and EBV viral capsid antigen-specific IgM. Total CD8 T cells were first enriched from PBMCs by magnetic positive selection (MACS). Live CD3+ CD8+ tetramer+ cells were sorted on a FACSAria III to over 95% purity. Cell sorting used a PE-conjugated tetramer carrying the BRLF1 109-117 peptide. At both acute infection and convalescence, EBV epitope-specific CD8 T cells were tetramer-sorted, and the TCR repertoires of those cells were deep-sequenced directly ex vivo. The donors were three individuals between about 18 and 30 years old who had clinical acute infectious mononucleosis and laboratory evidence of primary EBV infection. Heparinized peripheral blood was drawn at clinical presentation with mononucleosis symptoms and again about 6 months later. Ficoll-Paque density gradient centrifugation was used to isolate PBMCs.

A few counts support this clone. Base qualities are not provided; no much larger clone lies one nucleotide away. The clonotype originates from a woman aged 18-29 years with infectious mononucleosis caused by EBV. Recombination linked TRBV16 to TRBJ2-4, with the D gene uncertain. The DNA end lines up better with TRBJ2-7; the J call may be wrong. The sample was EBV YVL epitope tetramer+ CD8+ T cells sorted from PBMCs, taken during acute infectious mononucleosis. Reading the label with the study, this specimen's cell subset or site is: CD8 T cells binding a tetramer with EBV BRLF1 109-117 peptide (YVL-BR). The CDR3 is CASSRTPEPHEQYF. At the DNA level, the sequence is TGTGCCAGCAGCCGAACGCCAGAACCCCACGAGCAGTACTTC.